This is a list of T cell receptor beta chains from one sample in a study of OX40 agonist ivuxolimab in advanced cancers. Method: immunoSEQ multiplex PCR; TCRdb's copy keeps in-frame clones and lacks some. The table includes about 110,000 clones, approximately 90% detected once. The starting material was CD4+ or CD8+ T cells sorted from blood, obtained in a trial of the OX40 agonist ivuxolimab. These receptors all stem from an adult with an advanced solid tumor such as melanoma, head and neck, liver or kidney cancer. CDR3s include the opening cysteine and the closing phenylalanine or tryptophan. The D gene is left open where the match is weak.

D,V,J,CDR3,DNA
TRBD2,TRBV15,TRBJ2-3,CATSRGRGLIGHF,TGTGCCACCAGCAGAGGACGGGGACTAATTGGTCATTTT
.,TRBV14,TRBJ2-3,CASSKWSSSTDTQYF,TGTGCCAGCAGCAAATGGTCCTCTAGCACAGATACGCAGTATTTT
.,TRBV10-3,TRBJ1-1,CAISRQNGPTEAFF,TGTGCCATCAGTCGACAGAACGGACCCACTGAAGCTTTCTTT
.,TRBV18,TRBJ2-6,CASSPLTAATTLGANVLTF,TGTGCCAGCTCACCACTTACGGCAGCCACTACTCTAGGGGCCAACGTCCTGACTTTC
.,TRBV2,TRBJ1-3,CASSLVETIYF,TGTGCCAGCAGCTTGGTTGAGACCATATATTTT
.,TRBV5-1,TRBJ1-1,CASSQDRAEYTEAFF,TGCGCCAGCAGTCAAGACCGAGCAGAGTACACTGAAGCTTTCTTT
.,TRBV7-6,TRBJ2-7,CASSLVRERTYEQYF,TGTGCCAGCAGCTTAGTCCGGGAGCGTACCTACGAGCAGTACTTC
.,TRBV6-5,TRBJ2-1,CAIGPSYNEQFF,TGTGCCATTGGACCTTCCTACAATGAGCAGTTCTTC
TRBD1,TRBV25-1,TRBJ1-2,CASSDIAHRGLSNYGYTF,TGTGCCAGCAGTGATATTGCCCACAGGGGCCTGTCTAACTATGGCTACACCTTC
.,TRBV5-1,TRBJ2-2,CASSLELGATGELFF,TGCGCCAGCAGCTTGGAGTTGGGAGCCACCGGGGAGCTGTTTTTT
.,TRBV6-5,TRBJ1-2,CASSSPENYGYTF,TGTGCCAGCAGTTCTCCGGAAAACTATGGCTACACCTTC
TRBD2,TRBV9,TRBJ2-3,CASSVPELAGGSTDTQYF,TGTGCCAGCAGCGTCCCAGAACTAGCGGGGGGTAGCACAGATACGCAGTATTTT
TRBD2,TRBV11-3,TRBJ2-5,CASSFRRGGHLETQYF,TGTGCCAGCAGCTTCAGGCGGGGGGGTCATCTAGAGACCCAGTACTTC
TRBD1,TRBV5-4,TRBJ1-2,CASSLRDRGTYGYTF,TGTGCCAGCAGCTTACGGGACAGGGGGACCTATGGCTACACCTTC
.,TRBV10-3,TRBJ1-2,CAISESPGSESNGYTF,TGTGCCATCAGTGAGTCCCCGGGGTCTGAGTCTAATGGCTACACCTTC
.,TRBV7-2,TRBJ1-2,CASTELVVYGYTF,TGTGCCAGCACCGAATTAGTGGTCTATGGCTACACCTTC
.,TRBV5-1,TRBJ2-5,CASSSVGKETQYF,TGCGCCAGCAGCTCCGTCGGGAAAGAGACCCAGTACTTC
.,TRBV5-1,TRBJ2-3,CASSTGTFTDTQYF,TGCGCCAGCAGCACCGGGACCTTCACAGATACGCAGTATTTT
.,TRBV9,TRBJ2-5,CASSVGPEGTQYF,TGTGCCAGCAGCGTAGGGCCCGAGGGGACCCAGTACTTC